Described below is a single TCR beta chain sequence and its context. This receptor's antigen is unknown. Per-base quality was not reported, and no clone a single base away is much larger than it. The time point label on this specimen signifies: patch test 1, 2 weeks after DPC sensitization. This sample's treatment or condition label indicates: therapeutic diphenylcyclopropenone sensitization with weekly scalp DPC. At every patch-test visit, the blood draw took place before the patch test was put on. Eligible patients were aged 18 to 70, diagnosed with alopecia, deemed suitable for DPC therapy, and excluded if pregnant. Total RNA was extracted from unfractionated whole blood that had been collected in Tempus Blood RNA tubes. The source of the sample is a study of human T cells and chemical hapten exposure (dated by TCRdb to the early 2020s). Study-wide context: For sensitization, 2% DPC in acetone was applied to a 2 cm by 2 cm area of upper inner arm skin. Throughout the study period of approximately 23 weeks, patients also received therapeutic DPC doses to the scalp every week. Patch testing was performed on the upper back with Finn chambers containing 0.01% DPC, and the patch tests were scored after 6 days according to International Contact Dermatitis Research Group standards. The mostly female patient cohort included alopecia areata with under or over 50% scalp involvement, alopecia totalis and alopecia universalis. Libraries were pooled for sequencing, and per-sample TCR yields varied mainly because of small differences in library volumes within the pool. Peripheral blood TCR repertoire changes were tracked in vivo in alopecia patients during primary and secondary sensitization to the hapten diphenylcyclopropenone (DPC). Blood samples were taken from patients before sensitization (week 0) and at 2, 6 and about 24 weeks after DPC sensitization. For TCR sequencing, blood came from about 28 alopecia patients at anywhere from one to four time points (pre-sensitization, 2, 6 and 24 weeks).

The study at large found these results: Expanded TCRs formed significantly more large CDR3 similarity clusters than pre-sensitization or healthy control sets, consistent with antigen-driven responses. After repeated subsampling, the strength of the expansion versus patch-test correlation and the threshold at which it became significant changed. The number of PT1 expanded TCRs positively correlated with patch test score, significant at thresholds 8, 16 and 32 but not 4. DPC sensitization did not change how many TCRs were above 1 in 1000 frequency, and no evidence was found of alterations in global repertoire structure. Because all patients had alopecia, a presumed autoimmune disease, the immune response of the patients might differ from that of healthy individuals.

The CDR3 covers 15 residues, taking in both the cysteine and the phenylalanine. The retained sequence is limited to the CDR3, 45 bases, with the frame set at the first base. The library was obtained by RACE. Sequencing took place on a NextSeq 500. During library preparation, unique molecular identifiers were attached to individual cDNA molecules so that TCRs could be counted quantitatively and reproducibly. For every blood RNA sample, sequencing covered both the TCR alpha and TCR beta chains. The paper's data handling went like this. The median number of TCRs per sample was over 85,000, ranging from about 23,224 to 690,600. V, J and CDR3 annotation of the TCR reads was performed with the Decombinator software suite. To make PS versus PT1 abundance plots, every sample was subsampled to the same number of TCRs (28,000). TCRs were defined as expanded if absent before sensitization and observed at least eight times at the 2-week time point. TCRdb itself trimmed the public reads at Q25 with fastp, ran MiXCR and retained productive beta chains. CDR3 protein sequences are deduplicated, and each keeps its most common genes and DNA. For this entry, the V and J calls and clone size follow TCRdb and not the study's own pipeline. The sample table shows 150,000 to 200,000 distinct CDR3 sequences, and 14% are seen once. The ten top clones hold around 1.7% of the sample.

Sequenced here: whole blood, sampled in connection with sensitization to the hapten diphenylcyclopropenone (DPC). The chain joins TRBV21-1 to TRBJ1-5; the table's D call TRBD1 went unverified against the DNA. TRBV21-1 has pseudogene status. The sequence was obtained from a woman younger than 45 with alopecia areata. Some clones in this sample may be carry-over from other donors' samples. Read as DNA, the sequence is TGTGCCAGCAGAGTCCCCAGACAGGGCCATCAGCCCCAGCATTTT. It specifies CASRVPRQGHQPQHF.